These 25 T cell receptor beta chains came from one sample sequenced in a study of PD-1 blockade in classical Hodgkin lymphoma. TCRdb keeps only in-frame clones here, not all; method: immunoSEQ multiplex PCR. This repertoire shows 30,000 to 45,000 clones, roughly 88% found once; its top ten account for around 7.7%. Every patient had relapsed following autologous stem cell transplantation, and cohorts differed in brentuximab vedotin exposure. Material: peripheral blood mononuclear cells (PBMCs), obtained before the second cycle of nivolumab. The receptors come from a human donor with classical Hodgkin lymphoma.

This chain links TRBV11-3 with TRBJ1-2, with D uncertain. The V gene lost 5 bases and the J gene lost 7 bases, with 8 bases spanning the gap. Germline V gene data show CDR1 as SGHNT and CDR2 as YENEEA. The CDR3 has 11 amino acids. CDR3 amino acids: CASSEGGGYTF. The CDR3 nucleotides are TGTGCCAGCAGCGAGGGTGGTGGCTACACCTTC. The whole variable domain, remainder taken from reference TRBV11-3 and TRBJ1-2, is EAGVVQSPRYKIIEKKQPVAFWCNPISGHNTLYWYLQNLGQGPELLIRYENEEAVDDSQLPKDRFSAERLKGVDSTLKIQPAELGDSAVYLCASSEGGGYTFGSGTRLTVV.

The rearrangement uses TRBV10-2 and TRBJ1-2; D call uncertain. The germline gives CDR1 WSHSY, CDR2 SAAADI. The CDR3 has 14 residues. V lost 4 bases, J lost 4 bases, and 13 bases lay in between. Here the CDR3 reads CASSGRRLPYGYTF. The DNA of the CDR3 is TGCGCCAGCAGTGGGAGGCGGTTACCCTATGGCTACACCTTC.

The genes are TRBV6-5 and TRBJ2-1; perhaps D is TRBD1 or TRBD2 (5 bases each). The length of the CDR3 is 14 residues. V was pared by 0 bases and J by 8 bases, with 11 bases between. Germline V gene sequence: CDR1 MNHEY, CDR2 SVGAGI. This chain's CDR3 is CASSYSGGWDEQFF. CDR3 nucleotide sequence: TGTGCCAGCAGTTACTCTGGGGGTTGGGATGAGCAGTTCTTC.

CDR3 region: CASSDRLTDTQYF. The CDR3 DNA reads TGTGCCAGCAGCGACCGACTCACAGATACGCAGTATTTT. The rearrangement links TRBV9 to TRBJ2-3; D uncertain. V was cut by 3 bases and J by 2 bases, with 7 bases left in between. Germline CDR1 is SGDLS and CDR2 is YYNGEE. The CDR3 has 13 residues.

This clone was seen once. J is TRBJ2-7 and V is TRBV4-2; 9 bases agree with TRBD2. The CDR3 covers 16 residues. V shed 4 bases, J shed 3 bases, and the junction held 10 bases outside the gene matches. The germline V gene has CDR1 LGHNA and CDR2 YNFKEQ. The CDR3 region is CASSPLAGGRDYEQYF. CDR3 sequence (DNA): TGTGCCAGCAGCCCCCTAGCCGGCGGGAGGGACTACGAGCAGTACTTC.

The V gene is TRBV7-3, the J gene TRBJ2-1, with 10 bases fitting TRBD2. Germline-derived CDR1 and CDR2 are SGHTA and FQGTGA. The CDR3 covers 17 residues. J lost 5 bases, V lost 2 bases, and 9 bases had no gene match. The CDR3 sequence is CASSLWGRTSGDNEQFF. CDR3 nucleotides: TGTGCCAGCAGCTTATGGGGCCGGACTAGCGGAGACAATGAGCAGTTCTTC.

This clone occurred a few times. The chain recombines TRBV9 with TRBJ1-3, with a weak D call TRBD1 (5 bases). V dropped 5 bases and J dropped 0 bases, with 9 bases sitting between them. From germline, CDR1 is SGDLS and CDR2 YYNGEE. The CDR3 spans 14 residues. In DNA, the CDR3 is TGTGCCAGCAGTGGGGGTTTCTCTGGAAACACCATATATTTT. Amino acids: CASSGGFSGNTIYF. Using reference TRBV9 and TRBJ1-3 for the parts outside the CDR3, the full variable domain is DSGVTQTPKHLITATGQRVTLRCSPRSGDLSVYWYQQSLDQGLQFLIQYYNGEERAKGNILERFSAQQFPDLHSELNLSSLELGDSALYFCASSGGFSGNTIYFGEGSWLTVV.

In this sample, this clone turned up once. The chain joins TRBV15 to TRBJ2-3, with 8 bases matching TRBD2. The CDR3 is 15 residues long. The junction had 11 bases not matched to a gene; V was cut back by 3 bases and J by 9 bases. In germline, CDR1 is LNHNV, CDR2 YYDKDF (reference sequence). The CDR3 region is CATSSAGVAGPTQYF. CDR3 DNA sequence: TGTGCCACCAGCAGCGCCGGGGTAGCGGGACCCACGCAGTATTTT.

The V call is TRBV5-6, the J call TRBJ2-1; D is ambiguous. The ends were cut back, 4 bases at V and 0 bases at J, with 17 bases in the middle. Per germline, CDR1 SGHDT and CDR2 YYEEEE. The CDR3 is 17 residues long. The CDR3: CASSKTSVTNSYNEQFF. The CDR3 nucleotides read TGTGCCAGCAGCAAAACCTCGGTAACCAACTCCTACAATGAGCAGTTCTTC.

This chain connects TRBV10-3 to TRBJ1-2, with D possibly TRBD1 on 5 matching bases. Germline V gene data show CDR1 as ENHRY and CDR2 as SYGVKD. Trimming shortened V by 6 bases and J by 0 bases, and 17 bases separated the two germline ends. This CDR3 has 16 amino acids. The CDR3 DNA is TGTGCCATCAGCTCCTGGGGGACTCAGACTAACTATGGCTACACCTTC. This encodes CAISSWGTQTNYGYTF.

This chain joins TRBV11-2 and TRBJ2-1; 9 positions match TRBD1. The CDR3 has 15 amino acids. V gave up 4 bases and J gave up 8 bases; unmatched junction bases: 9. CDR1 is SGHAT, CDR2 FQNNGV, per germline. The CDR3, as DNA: TGTGCCAGCAGCTCAGGGACAGGGCGTTTAGATGAGCAGTTCTTC. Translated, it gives CASSSGTGRLDEQFF. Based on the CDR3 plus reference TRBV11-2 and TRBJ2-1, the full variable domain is EAGVAQSPRYKIIEKRQSVAFWCNPISGHATLYWYQQILGQGPKLLIQFQNNGVVDDSQLPKDRFSAERLKGVDSTLKIQPAKLEDSAVYLCASSSGTGRLDEQFFGPGTRLTVL.

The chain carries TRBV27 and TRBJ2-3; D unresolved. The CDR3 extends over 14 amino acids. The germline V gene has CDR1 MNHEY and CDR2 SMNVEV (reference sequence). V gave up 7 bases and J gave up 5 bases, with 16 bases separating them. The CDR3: CASIGPNKVDTQYF. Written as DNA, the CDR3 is TGTGCCAGCATCGGACCCAACAAAGTAGATACGCAGTATTTT.

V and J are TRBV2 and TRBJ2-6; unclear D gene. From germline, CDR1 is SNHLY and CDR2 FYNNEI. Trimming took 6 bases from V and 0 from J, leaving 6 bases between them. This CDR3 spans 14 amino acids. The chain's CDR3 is CASRESSGANVLTF. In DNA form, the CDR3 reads TGTGCCAGCAGGGAAAGCTCTGGGGCCAACGTCCTGACTTTC.

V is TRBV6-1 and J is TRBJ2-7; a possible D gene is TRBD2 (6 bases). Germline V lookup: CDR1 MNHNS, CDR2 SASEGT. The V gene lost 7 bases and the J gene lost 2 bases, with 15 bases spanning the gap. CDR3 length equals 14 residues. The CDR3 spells CASMILAATYEQYF. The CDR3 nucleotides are TGTGCCAGCATGATTTTAGCGGCTACCTACGAGCAGTACTTC.

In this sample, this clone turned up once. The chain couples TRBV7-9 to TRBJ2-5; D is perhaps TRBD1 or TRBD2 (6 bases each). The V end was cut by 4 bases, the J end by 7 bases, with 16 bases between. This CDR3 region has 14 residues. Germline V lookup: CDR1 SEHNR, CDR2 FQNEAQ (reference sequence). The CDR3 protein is CASSSRGGRGTQYF. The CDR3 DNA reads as TGTGCCAGCAGCTCGCGTGGGGGGCGCGGGACCCAGTACTTC.

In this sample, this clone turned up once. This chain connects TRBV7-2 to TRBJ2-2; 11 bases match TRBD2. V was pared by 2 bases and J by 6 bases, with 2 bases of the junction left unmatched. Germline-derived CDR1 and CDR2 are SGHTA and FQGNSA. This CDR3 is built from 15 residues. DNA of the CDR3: TGTGCCAGCAGCTTACTACTAGCGGGAGCCGGGGAGCTGTTTTTT. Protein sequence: CASSLLLAGAGELFF. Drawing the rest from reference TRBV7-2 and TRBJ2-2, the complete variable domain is GAGVSQSPSNKVTEKGKDVELRCDPISGHTALYWYRQSLGQGLEFLIYFQGNSAPDKSGLPSDRFSAERTGGSVSTLTIQRTQQEDSAVYLCASSLLLAGAGELFFGEGSRLTVL.

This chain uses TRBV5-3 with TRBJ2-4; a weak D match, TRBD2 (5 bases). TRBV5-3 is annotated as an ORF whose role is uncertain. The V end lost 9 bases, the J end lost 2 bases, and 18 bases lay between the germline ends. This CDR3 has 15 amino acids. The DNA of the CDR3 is TGTGCCACACACGACCGGGGAGTTTCCAAAAACATTCAGTACTTC. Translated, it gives CATHDRGVSKNIQYF.

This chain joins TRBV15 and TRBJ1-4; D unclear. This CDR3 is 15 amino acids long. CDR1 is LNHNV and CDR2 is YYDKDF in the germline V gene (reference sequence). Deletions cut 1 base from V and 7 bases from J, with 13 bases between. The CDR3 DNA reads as TGTGCCACCAGCAGAGCCACAGATGCGGCTGAAAAACTGTTTTTT. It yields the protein CATSRATDAAEKLFF.

The CDR3 sequence: CASSQDGTLGEQYF. In DNA form, the CDR3 reads TGTGCCAGCAGCCAAGATGGGACCCTTGGGGAGCAGTACTTC. The chain combines TRBV5-4 with TRBJ2-7; the D gene could be TRBD1 or TRBD2 (5 bases each). Between the trimmed V and J ends, which lost 4 bases and 7 bases, there was a span of 18 bases. Germline assignment: CDR1 SGHNT and CDR2 YYREEE (reference sequence). The CDR3 loop spans 14 amino acids.

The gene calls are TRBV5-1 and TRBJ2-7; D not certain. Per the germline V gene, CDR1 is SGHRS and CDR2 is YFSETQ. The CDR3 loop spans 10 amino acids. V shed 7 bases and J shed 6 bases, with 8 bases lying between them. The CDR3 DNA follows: TGCGCCAGCTCCCCTCCCGAGCAGTACTTC. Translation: CASSPPEQYF. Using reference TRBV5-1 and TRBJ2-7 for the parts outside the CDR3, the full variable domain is KAGVTQTPRYLIKTRGQQVTLSCSPISGHRSVSWYQQTPGQGLQFLFEYFSETQRNKGNFPGRFSGRQFSNSRSEMNVSTLELGDSALYLCASSPPEQYFGPGTRLTVT.

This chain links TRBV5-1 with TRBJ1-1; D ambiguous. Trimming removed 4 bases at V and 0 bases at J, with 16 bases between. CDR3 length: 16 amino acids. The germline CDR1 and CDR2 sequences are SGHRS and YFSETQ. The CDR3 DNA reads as TGCGCCAGCAGCAAGCACAGAAATGAGATGAACACTGAAGCTTTCTTT. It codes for CASSKHRNEMNTEAFF. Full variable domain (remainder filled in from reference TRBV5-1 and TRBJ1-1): KAGVTQTPRYLIKTRGQQVTLSCSPISGHRSVSWYQQTPGQGLQFLFEYFSETQRNKGNFPGRFSGRQFSNSRSEMNVSTLELGDSALYLCASSKHRNEMNTEAFFGQGTRLTVV.

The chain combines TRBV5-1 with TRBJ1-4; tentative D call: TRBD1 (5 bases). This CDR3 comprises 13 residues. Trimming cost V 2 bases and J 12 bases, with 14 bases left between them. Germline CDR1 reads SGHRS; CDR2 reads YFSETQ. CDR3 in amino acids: CASSFYGPRELFF. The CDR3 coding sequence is TGCGCCAGCAGCTTCTACGGCCCCAGGGAACTGTTTTTT.

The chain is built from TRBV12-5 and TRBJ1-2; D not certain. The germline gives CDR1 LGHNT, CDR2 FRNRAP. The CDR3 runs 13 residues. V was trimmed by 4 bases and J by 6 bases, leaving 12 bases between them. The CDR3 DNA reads TGTGCTAGTGGTTCCTCGGGGAGTCATGGCTACACCTTC. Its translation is CASGSSGSHGYTF.

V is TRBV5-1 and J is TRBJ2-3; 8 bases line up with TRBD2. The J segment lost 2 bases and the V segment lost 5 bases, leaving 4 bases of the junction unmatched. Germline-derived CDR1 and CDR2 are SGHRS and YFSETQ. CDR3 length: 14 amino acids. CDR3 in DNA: TGCGCCAGCAGTAGCGGGACCTACACAGATACGCAGTATTTT. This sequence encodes CASSSGTYTDTQYF.

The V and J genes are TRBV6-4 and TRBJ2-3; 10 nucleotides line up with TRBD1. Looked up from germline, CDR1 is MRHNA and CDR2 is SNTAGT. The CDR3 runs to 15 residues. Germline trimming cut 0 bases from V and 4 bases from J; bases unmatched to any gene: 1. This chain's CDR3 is CASSDSTGGADTQYF. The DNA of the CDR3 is TGTGCCAGCAGTGACTCGACAGGGGGCGCAGATACGCAGTATTTT.